This passage covers 7 T cell receptor beta chains from one sample sequenced in a study of post-analysis software for immune sequencing data. Findings and limits, study-wide: Roughly 5 TRBV segments occurring more often in patients than controls included TRBV5-6, TRBV5-1 and TRBV20-1.

These receptors lack a known antigen. Unique-molecular-identifier-tagged TCR beta cDNA libraries were used. MiXCR, applied by TCRdb to the PCR reads, yields one record per CDR3 protein. The data show about 540,000 distinct CDR3 sequences, approximately 34% seen once. Sequencing was done on a sample of blood. These receptors all come from a girl younger than 18 with multiple sclerosis.

The V call is TRBV6-1, the J call TRBJ2-1; TRBD2 matches 15 bases. Germline CDR1 MNHNS, CDR2 SASEGT. V lost 5 bases to trimming and J lost 6 bases; unmatched junction nucleotides: 11. This CDR3 contains 18 residues. The CDR3 loop is CASSPDLGTSGGFNEQFF. DNA for the CDR3: TGTGCCAGCAGTCCCGACCTGGGGACTAGCGGGGGGTTCAATGAGCAGTTCTTC.

In this sample, this clonotype turned up a few times. The chain links TRBV10-2 to TRBJ1-1; the D is unclear. Germline assignment: CDR1 WSHSY and CDR2 SAAADI. This CDR3 region has 13 residues. The V end was cut by 7 bases, the J end by 0 bases, with 9 bases between. CDR3 sequence (DNA): TGCGCCAGCACGCGAGGAATGAACACTGAAGCTTTCTTT. It is translated as CASTRGMNTEAFF.

The V and J genes are TRBV5-1 and TRBJ2-1; 8 nucleotides match TRBD2. This CDR3 is built from 19 residues. The germline V gene has CDR1 SGHRS and CDR2 YFSETQ. V gave up 0 bases and J gave up 10 bases; unmatched junction bases: 21. CDR3 coding DNA: TGCGCCAGCAGCTTGGGTCATCCGGGGGGGCCAAGTCAGTCCTACGAGCAGTTCTTC. This gives the protein CASSLGHPGGPSQSYEQFF. Combining the CDR3 with reference TRBV5-1 and TRBJ2-1 gives the whole variable domain KAGVTQTPRYLIKTRGQQVTLSCSPISGHRSVSWYQQTPGQGLQFLFEYFSETQRNKGNFPGRFSGRQFSNSRSEMNVSTLELGDSALYLCASSLGHPGGPSQSYEQFFGPGTRLTVL.

The chain carries TRBV27 and TRBJ2-5; D unclear. This CDR3 has 13 amino acids. V was pared by 5 bases and J by 5 bases, with 12 bases between. Looked up from germline, CDR1 is MNHEY and CDR2 is SMNVEV (reference sequence). This chain's CDR3 is CASSSSGLETQYF. The CDR3 coding sequence is TGTGCCAGCAGTAGTAGTGGATTGGAGACCCAGTACTTC.

The genes are TRBV6-6 and TRBJ1-1; possible D gene TRBD1, 5 bases. The CDR3 length is 15 residues. Germline loops: CDR1 MNHNY, CDR2 SVGAGI (reference sequence). V was cut by 2 bases and J by 5 bases, with 15 bases left in between. In DNA form, the CDR3 reads TGTGCCAGCAGTTACCCCTGGGCAGGGAGAACTGAAGCTTTCTTT. Amino acids: CASSYPWAGRTEAFF.

V and J are TRBV7-9 and TRBJ2-7; D remains unclear. This CDR3 contains 10 residues. The germline V and J ends were trimmed by 11 bases and 3 bases, with 8 bases remaining between them. Germline CDR1 is SEHNR and CDR2 is FQNEAQ (reference sequence). The CDR3 DNA follows: TGTGCCCTAGGCATCTACGAGCAGTACTTC. Translating gives CALGIYEQYF.

DNA of the CDR3: TGCAGCGTCTCCGGGACAGGGGGATCATACTATGGCTACACCTTC. Translation gives CSVSGTGGSYYGYTF. V and J are TRBV29-1 and TRBJ1-2; 11 bases align to TRBD1. Germline CDR1 and CDR2: SQVTM and ANQGSEA. J lost 3 bases, V lost 6 bases, and 9 bases had no gene match. The CDR3 has 15 residues.